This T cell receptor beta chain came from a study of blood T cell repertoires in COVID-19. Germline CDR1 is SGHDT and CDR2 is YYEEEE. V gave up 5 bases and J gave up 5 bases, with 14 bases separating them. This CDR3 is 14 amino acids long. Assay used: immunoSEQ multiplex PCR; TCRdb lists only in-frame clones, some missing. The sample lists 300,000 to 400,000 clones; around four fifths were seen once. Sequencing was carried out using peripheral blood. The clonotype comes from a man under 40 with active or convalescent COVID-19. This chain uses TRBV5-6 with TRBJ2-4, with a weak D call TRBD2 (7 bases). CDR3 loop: CASSFGGPENIQYF. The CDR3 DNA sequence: TGTGCCAGCAGTTTCGGGGGGCCGGAAAACATTCAGTACTTC.